The 17 T cell receptor beta chains reported below all come from one sample, sequenced in a study of OX40 agonist ivuxolimab in advanced cancers. Data came from immunoSEQ multiplex PCR; TCRdb stores just in-frame clones and leaves some out. The sample records approximately 39,000 clones, under 85% being singletons. The sample in question was CD4+ or CD8+ T cells sorted from blood, obtained in a trial of the OX40 agonist ivuxolimab. These receptors were obtained from an adult with an advanced solid tumor such as melanoma, head and neck, liver or kidney cancer.

The rearrangement joins TRBV6-6 to TRBJ1-2, with 7 positions matching TRBD1. V lost 6 bases, J lost 4 bases, and 5 bases stayed unmatched. The germline V gene has CDR1 MNHNY and CDR2 SVGAGI (reference sequence). The CDR3 contains 13 residues. CDR3 nucleotides: TGTGCCAGCAGACTCGGGACAGTCTATGGCTACACCTTC. Protein: CASRLGTVYGYTF.

The chain uses TRBV28 and TRBJ2-4; D remains unclear. V was clipped by 5 bases and J by 0 bases, with 14 bases between them. The germline gives CDR1 MDHEN, CDR2 SYDVKM. CDR3 size: 16 residues. The CDR3 nucleotides are TGTGCCAGCAGTCGTTCATCCGCCCTAGCCAAAAACATTCAGTACTTC. Residues: CASSRSSALAKNIQYF.

V is TRBV30 and J is TRBJ1-1; D is ambiguous. Germline values: CDR1 GTSNPN, CDR2 SVGIG (reference sequence). V shed 0 bases and J shed 1 base, with 12 bases lying between them. The CDR3 is made up of 15 amino acids. In DNA, the CDR3 is TGTGCCTGGAGTGTAACGGGCGGCCCGAACACTGAAGCTTTCTTT. Its protein is CAWSVTGGPNTEAFF.

The chain employs TRBV9 and TRBJ1-2; D possibly corresponds to TRBD1 (6 bases). V was clipped by 0 bases and J by 4 bases, with 16 bases between them. The CDR3 contains 16 residues. Germline V gene sequence: CDR1 SGDLS, CDR2 YYNGEE. The CDR3 DNA follows: TGTGCCAGCAGCGTAGGTCCATACAGGGATGGCTATGGCTACACCTTC. Protein: CASSVGPYRDGYGYTF.

The rearrangement joins TRBV7-2 to TRBJ2-3; the D gene could be TRBD1 or TRBD2 (5 bases each). Germline values: CDR1 SGHTA, CDR2 FQGNSA. V lost 5 bases, J lost 0 bases, and 12 bases lay in between. CDR3 size: 15 residues. DNA for the CDR3: TGTGCCAGCAGCCAAGGGACGGCCAGCACAGATACGCAGTATTTT. Protein sequence: CASSQGTASTDTQYF.

The gene calls are TRBV2 and TRBJ1-4; TRBD1 is a possible D gene (5 bases). Germline V CDR1 and CDR2: SNHLY, FYNNEI. The CDR3 loop spans 13 amino acids. V was shortened by 4 bases and J by 8 bases, with 11 bases between the two germline ends. CDR3 residues: CASSGAGREKLFF. The CDR3 region has the DNA TGTGCCAGCAGTGGGGCAGGGAGGGAAAAACTGTTTTTT. The variable domain in full, with the rest retrieved from reference TRBV2 and TRBJ1-4, is EPEVTQTPSHQVTQMGQEVILRCVPISNHLYFYWYRQILGQKVEFLVSFYNNEISEKSEIFDDQFSVERPDGSNFTLKIRSTKLEDSAMYFCASSGAGREKLFFGSGTQLSVL.

The chain couples TRBV6-5 to TRBJ1-1; D might be TRBD1 (6 bases). The CDR3 totals 12 residues. V shed 5 bases and J shed 6 bases, with 10 bases lying between them. Germline V lookup: CDR1 MNHEY, CDR2 SVGAGI. CDR3 sequence: CASSEQGAEAFF. The CDR3 nucleotides are TGTGCCAGCAGTGAACAGGGAGCTGAAGCTTTCTTT.

Here the CDR3 DNA reads TGCGCCAGCAGCTTGGGGGGGAAGGGTTCACCCCTCCACTTT. This translates into CASSLGGKGSPLHF. V usage is TRBV5-1 and J usage is TRBJ1-6; a possible D gene is TRBD1 (5 bases). Trimming took off 0 bases at V and 9 bases at J, with 10 bases between the two ends. The CDR3 contains 14 residues. The V gene's germline CDR1 is SGHRS and CDR2 YFSETQ.

The gene calls are TRBV6-5 and TRBJ2-7; perhaps TRBD2 as D (6 bases). Germline CDR1 reads MNHEY; CDR2 reads SVGAGI. With 4 bases removed from V and 4 bases from J, the gap between germline ends came to 11 bases. The CDR3 contains 13 residues. The CDR3 DNA sequence: TGTGCCAGCAGTTTGGGACTTACTTACGAGCAGTACTTC. It encodes CASSLGLTYEQYF.

In its sample, this clone was seen a few times. The chain uses TRBV4-2 and TRBJ2-3; D might be TRBD2 (6 bases). Trimming pared 5 bases from V and 2 bases from J, leaving 11 bases between. CDR3 length: 14 residues. Germline CDR1 reads LGHNA; CDR2 reads YNFKEQ. This chain's CDR3 is CASSTGGDTDTQYF. Here the CDR3 DNA reads TGTGCCAGCAGCACCGGCGGGGACACAGATACGCAGTATTTT.

The chain recombines TRBV10-3 with TRBJ2-1; possible D gene TRBD2, 6 bases. Trimming cost V 4 bases and J 8 bases, with 9 bases left between them. This CDR3 is built from 12 residues. CDR1 and CDR2 (germline): ENHRY, SYGVKD. The CDR3 loop is CAISAGDHEQFF. DNA for the CDR3: TGTGCCATCAGTGCGGGGGACCATGAGCAGTTCTTC.

The V gene is TRBV19, the J gene TRBJ2-1; 11 positions agree with TRBD1. The CDR3 consists of 16 residues. CDR1 and CDR2 (germline): LNHDA, SQIVND (reference sequence). The V gene end was trimmed by 0 bases and the J gene end by 7 bases; junction bases not matched to a gene: 5. The CDR3, as DNA: TGTGCCAGTAGTATAGAGGGGACAGGGGGTAGGAATGAGCAGTTCTTC. It yields the protein CASSIEGTGGRNEQFF.

V is TRBV9 and J is TRBJ2-7; D is uncertain. The germline CDR1 and CDR2 sequences are SGDLS and YYNGEE. Trimming stripped 0 bases from V and 2 bases from J, with 12 bases between. This CDR3 contains 15 residues. CDR3 DNA: TGTGCCAGCAGCGTAGGATCAGACCCGACCTACGAGCAGTACTTC. Encoded protein: CASSVGSDPTYEQYF.

The chain uses TRBV14 and TRBJ2-7; possible D gene TRBD2, 6 bases. Germline lookup yields CDR1 SGHDN and CDR2 FVKESK. The CDR3 covers 16 residues. V lost 4 bases, J lost 3 bases, and 19 bases lay in between. DNA of the CDR3: TGTGCCAGCAGCCCCCTCTGGTCGTCGGGGGACTACGAGCAGTACTTC. This sequence encodes CASSPLWSSGDYEQYF.

This chain connects TRBV7-9 to TRBJ2-5; possibly TRBD1 for D (6 bases). The better agreement between TRBJ2-7 and the DNA end casts doubt on the J call. The CDR3 has 13 amino acids. Germline V lookup: CDR1 SEHNR, CDR2 FQNEAQ (reference sequence). The CDR3 is CASSGTPTYEQYF. The CDR3 nucleotides are TGTGCCAGCAGCGGGACACCGACCTACGAGCAGTACTTC.

V is TRBV30 and J is TRBJ2-7; D is ambiguous. Trimming shortened V by 3 bases and J by 4 bases, and 13 bases separated the two germline ends. The CDR3 spans 13 residues. Germline V gene sequence: CDR1 GTSNPN, CDR2 SVGIG (reference sequence). Written as DNA, the CDR3 is TGTGCCTGGAGGGGCAGCCACCCTTACGAGCAGTACTTC. It codes for CAWRGSHPYEQYF.

The V and J genes are TRBV5-1 and TRBJ2-1, with 8 bases lining up with TRBD1. The ends lost 0 bases at V and 3 bases at J; junction bases unmatched: 2. CDR1 SGHRS and CDR2 YFSETQ come from the germline V gene. The CDR3 extends over 15 amino acids. The CDR3 bases are TGCGCCAGCAGCTTGGCACAGGGGGGCTACAATGAGCAGTTCTTC. Encoded protein: CASSLAQGGYNEQFF.